A single sample gave rise to the 22 T cell receptor beta chains below, sequenced in a study of blood T cell repertoires in COVID-19. Sequenced by immunoSEQ multiplex PCR; TCRdb stores in-frame clones only, minus some. Of about 170,000 clones in the sample, roughly 85% are singletons; the top ten hold 4% to 4.5%. Material: PBMCs or T cells enriched from blood (not recorded which). Receptors originate from a woman between 50 and 59 years old who had recovered from COVID-19.

The chain couples TRBV6-4 to TRBJ1-4, with TRBD1 matching over 7 bases. The CDR3 has 16 amino acids. Germline V CDR1 and CDR2: MRHNA, SNTAGT. J was trimmed by 7 bases and V by 0 bases; bases with no gene match: 8. The CDR3: CASSDSYQGEVEKLFF. CDR3 nucleotides: TGTGCCAGCAGTGACTCTTACCAGGGGGAAGTTGAAAAACTGTTTTTT.

The chain carries TRBV2 and TRBJ2-5; TRBD2 is a possible D gene (7 bases). V was trimmed by 4 bases and J by 0 bases, leaving 9 bases between them. Looked up from germline, CDR1 is SNHLY and CDR2 is FYNNEI. The CDR3 sequence is 14 residues long. Written as DNA, the CDR3 is TGTGCCAGCAGTGTAGGGGGGGACCAAGAGACCCAGTACTTC. As protein: CASSVGGDQETQYF.

V usage is TRBV9 and J usage is TRBJ1-3; a weak D match, TRBD1 (5 bases). V shed 0 bases and J shed 4 bases, with 11 bases lying between them. The CDR3 contains 15 residues. Germline CDR1 is SGDLS and CDR2 is YYNGEE. CDR3 in amino acids: CASSVVGGSGNTIYF. In DNA, the CDR3 is TGTGCCAGCAGCGTAGTGGGGGGTTCGGGAAACACCATATATTTT.

The rearrangement uses TRBV6-2 or TRBV6-3 and TRBJ2-2, with 11 bases that match TRBD2. J gave up 4 bases and V 6 bases, and 7 bases lay outside the gene matches. The CDR3 is made up of 16 amino acids. Germline-derived CDR1 and CDR2 are MNHEY and SVGEGT. CDR3 in amino acids: CASSQSLAGATGELFF. The CDR3 DNA follows: TGTGCCAGCAGCCAATCACTAGCGGGGGCCACCGGGGAGCTGTTTTTT.

The V and J genes are TRBV27 and TRBJ1-4, with unresolved D. Between the trimmed V and J ends, which lost 5 bases and 7 bases, there was a span of 14 bases. In germline, CDR1 is MNHEY, CDR2 SMNVEV (reference sequence). This CDR3 is built from 14 residues. In DNA form, the CDR3 reads TGTGCCAGCAGTCCCCTAACCTTGTCTGAAAAACTGTTTTTT. This encodes CASSPLTLSEKLFF.

CDR3 DNA sequence: TGTGCCAGCGTACGTAGCGGGGGGAGTACAGATACGCAGTATTTT. It specifies CASVRSGGSTDTQYF. The chain couples TRBV9 to TRBJ2-3, with 10 bases identical to TRBD2. This CDR3 region has 15 residues. The germline V gene encodes CDR1 SGDLS and CDR2 YYNGEE. V dropped 7 bases and J dropped 3; count of bases not matched to a gene: 8.

The chain couples TRBV13 to TRBJ2-5; TRBD2 agrees at 8 bases. Germline CDR1 PRHDT, CDR2 FYEKMQ (reference sequence). The V gene end was trimmed by 0 bases and the J gene end by 9 bases; junction bases not matched to a gene: 6. The CDR3 sequence is 14 residues long. The CDR3 protein is CASSLGLGGEAQYF. The CDR3 nucleotides read TGTGCCAGCAGCTTAGGCCTCGGGGGGGAGGCCCAGTACTTC.

The genes are TRBV7-3 and TRBJ2-3, with TRBD2 matching over 9 bases. The CDR3 spans 16 residues. Germline lookup yields CDR1 SGHTA and CDR2 FQGTGA. The ends lost 5 bases at V and 1 base at J; junction bases unmatched: 7. The CDR3: CASSPGTSRGTDTQYF. In DNA form, the CDR3 reads TGTGCCAGCAGCCCAGGGACTAGCCGGGGCACAGATACGCAGTATTTT.

This chain joins TRBV7-2 and TRBJ1-5, with D perhaps matching TRBD1 (5 bases). The V end was cut by 5 bases, the J end by 0 bases, with 8 bases between. CDR3 length: 14 amino acids. Germline CDR1 reads SGHTA; CDR2 reads FQGNSA. This CDR3 reads CASSPDSSNQPQHF. CDR3 in DNA: TGTGCCAGCAGCCCCGACAGTAGCAATCAGCCCCAGCATTTT.

CDR3 amino acids: CASSGQGGGNTIYF. The CDR3 DNA sequence: TGTGCCAGCAGTGGACAGGGTGGTGGAAACACCATATATTTT. The chain recombines TRBV28 with TRBJ1-3; 8 bases are shared with TRBD1. Losses at the gene ends were 5 bases for V and 3 bases for J; bases not matched to a gene: 3. Germline V CDR1 and CDR2: MDHEN, SYDVKM. There are 14 residues in the CDR3.

The CDR3 sequence: CAWSVSRSNTEAFF. The CDR3 DNA sequence: TGTGCCTGGAGTGTAAGTCGGAGTAACACTGAAGCTTTCTTT. This chain links TRBV30 with TRBJ1-1; no clear D. V was cut by 0 bases and J by 2 bases, with 10 bases left in between. This CDR3 has 14 residues. The V gene's germline CDR1 is GTSNPN and CDR2 SVGIG (reference sequence).

The CDR3 DNA is TGTGCCAGCAGCTTAGAAGGTGTGTTCGGGGGGACGCAAGAGACCCAGTACTTC. Translated: CASSLEGVFGGTQETQYF. The chain has TRBV7-8 and TRBJ2-5; the match to TRBD2 covers 7 bases. With V trimmed by 1 base and J by 2 bases, 13 bases remained unmatched. CDR3 size: 18 residues. Germline CDR1 is SGHVS and CDR2 is FQNEAQ.

This clone was observed a single time. This chain joins TRBV7-9 and TRBJ1-1; TRBD1 matches 7 bases. The CDR3 contains 16 residues. Germline CDR1 SEHNR, CDR2 FQNEAQ (reference sequence). The V and J ends lost 5 bases and 0 bases, in that order; junction bases with no gene match: 9. CDR3 in DNA: TGTGCCAGCAGCCAAGGGACAGAACTAATGAACACTGAAGCTTTCTTT. Residues: CASSQGTELMNTEAFF.

The chain recombines TRBV2 with TRBJ1-5; D might be TRBD1 (5 bases). Trimming shortened V by 4 bases and J by 1 base, and 8 bases separated the two germline ends. Germline CDR1 and CDR2: SNHLY and FYNNEI. The CDR3 spans 14 residues. The CDR3 DNA follows: TGTGCCAGCAGTGGACAGTTGAGCAATCAGCCCCAGCATTTT. Its protein is CASSGQLSNQPQHF.

This clone was counted a single time. V usage is TRBV5-1 and J usage is TRBJ2-3; 10 nucleotides line up with TRBD1. From germline, CDR1 is SGHRS and CDR2 YFSETQ. The CDR3 sequence is 15 residues long. Trimming at V came to 7 bases and at J to 0 bases, leaving 5 bases not matched to a gene. This chain's CDR3 is CASGGTGESTDTQYF. For the CDR3, the DNA is TGCGCCAGCGGAGGGACAGGGGAAAGCACAGATACGCAGTATTTT.

CDR3 coding DNA: TGTGCCAGCAGCTTGGAGACAGGGGTTCGCGAGCAGTACGTC. This translates into CASSLETGVREQYV. V usage is TRBV5-6 and J usage is TRBJ2-7, with TRBD1 identical over 8 bases. J gave up 6 bases and V 0 bases, and 5 bases lay outside the gene matches. The CDR3 is made up of 14 amino acids. Germline loops: CDR1 SGHDT, CDR2 YYEEEE.

The gene calls are TRBV4-1 and TRBJ2-2; D not resolved. Germline values: CDR1 MGHRA, CDR2 YSYEKL. Trimming shortened V by 2 bases and J by 5 bases, and 9 bases separated the two germline ends. The CDR3 runs to 14 residues. This CDR3 reads CASSQTSRTGELFF. DNA of the CDR3: TGCGCCAGCAGCCAAACTTCGCGGACCGGGGAGCTGTTTTTT.

V gene TRBV7-2 combines with J gene TRBJ2-5; TRBD2 matches 12 bases. This CDR3 has 18 residues. With V trimmed by 5 bases and J by 1 base, 11 bases remained unmatched. CDR1 is SGHTA, CDR2 FQGNSA, per germline. CDR3 DNA: TGTGCCAGCAGCCCTCAGACTAGCGGGGGCGCAATCCAAGAGACCCAGTACTTC. It translates to CASSPQTSGGAIQETQYF.

The rearrangement uses TRBV15 and TRBJ2-7, with TRBD1 matching over 8 bases. CDR1 and CDR2 (germline): LNHNV, YYDKDF (reference sequence). The CDR3 totals 16 residues. The CDR3 protein is CATSRDPTGGVGRRVV. The CDR3 coding sequence is TGTGCCACCAGCAGAGATCCTACAGGGGGAGTAGGGCGTAGAGTGGTC.

The genes are TRBV6-5 and TRBJ2-1; 7 bases match TRBD2. CDR3 length equals 14 residues. V gave up 7 bases and J gave up 1 base; unmatched junction bases: 4. Germline V gene sequence: CDR1 MNHEY, CDR2 SVGAGI. CDR3 residues: CASKGGGSYNEQFF. The CDR3 bases are TGTGCCAGCAAGGGCGGGGGATCCTACAATGAGCAGTTCTTC.

The chain uses TRBV11-2 and TRBJ1-2; weak D call: TRBD1 (6 bases). V lost 5 bases to trimming and J lost 5 bases, with 27 bases between them. The CDR3 sequence is 18 residues long. CDR1 and CDR2 (germline): SGHAT, FQNNGV. The CDR3 DNA follows: TGTGCCAGCAGCCCTTGGGGGCGGGGGAATCACCGGCCTTATGGCTACACCTTC. Translation: CASSPWGRGNHRPYGYTF.

The genes are TRBV3-1 (or the pseudogene TRBV3-2) and TRBJ2-1, with 12 nucleotides matching TRBD2. The CDR3 sequence is 14 residues long. V dropped 1 base and J dropped 14; count of bases not matched to a gene: 6. CDR1 is LGHDT, CDR2 YNNKEL, per germline (reference sequence). The CDR3 region is CASSQGASGRVEFF. Here the CDR3 DNA reads TGTGCCAGCAGCCAAGGGGCTAGCGGGAGGGTGGAGTTCTTC.